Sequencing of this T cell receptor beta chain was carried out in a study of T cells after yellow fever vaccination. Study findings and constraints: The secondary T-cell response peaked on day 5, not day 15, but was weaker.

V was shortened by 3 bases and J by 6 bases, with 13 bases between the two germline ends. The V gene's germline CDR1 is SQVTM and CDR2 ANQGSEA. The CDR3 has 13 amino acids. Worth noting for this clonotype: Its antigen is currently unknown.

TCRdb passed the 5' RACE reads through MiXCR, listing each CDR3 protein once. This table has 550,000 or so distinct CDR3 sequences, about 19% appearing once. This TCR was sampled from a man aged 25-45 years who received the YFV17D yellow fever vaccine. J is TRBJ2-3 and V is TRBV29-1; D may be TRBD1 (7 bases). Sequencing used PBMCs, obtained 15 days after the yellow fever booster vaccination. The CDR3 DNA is TGCAGCGTTGAGGAGGGGGCCGGCGATACGCAGTATTTT. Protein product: CSVEEGAGDTQYF.